A selection of T cell receptor beta chains follows, all from one sample in a study of T cells in Graves' hyperthyroidism and ophthalmopathy. A single record per CDR3 protein comes from TCRdb applying MiXCR to the multiplex PCR reads. The sample has about 300,000 distinct CDR3 sequences; approximately 18% are singletons. The sequenced sample consisted of blood. The receptors originated from a man aged 50-59 years with Graves' ophthalmopathy. CDR3s include the opening cysteine and the closing phenylalanine or tryptophan. The order of the fields is V gene, D gene, clone size, J gene, CDR3 DNA, CDR3 protein. D genes are given only for firm matches. Clone size is given for some rows only: seen once, a few or many times, or a class if the clone is expanded.

V gene: TRBV2
D gene: TRBD2
clone size: medium-sized
J gene: TRBJ2-7
CDR3 DNA: TGTGCCAGCAAGGAGTTACTAGCGGGACTCGAGCAGTACTTC
CDR3 protein: CASKELLAGLEQYF

V gene: TRBV5-1
D gene: -
clone size: many
J gene: TRBJ1-2
CDR3 DNA: TGCGCCAGCAGCGTAGCTACTAACTATGGCTACACCTTC
CDR3 protein: CASSVATNYGYTF

V gene: TRBV29-1
D gene: -
clone size: -
J gene: TRBJ2-2
CDR3 DNA: TGCAGCGTTGAATTAGGGGTCGACACCGGGGAGCTGTTTTTT
CDR3 protein: CSVELGVDTGELFF

V gene: TRBV11-2
D gene: TRBD2
clone size: many
J gene: TRBJ2-1
CDR3 DNA: TGTGCCAGCAGCCTAGGGACTAGCGGGAGGGCCAACAATGAGCAGTTCTTC
CDR3 protein: CASSLGTSGRANNEQFF

V gene: TRBV28
D gene: -
clone size: few
J gene: TRBJ1-4
CDR3 DNA: TGTGCCAGCAGTCATGAAGGTGCCGGGGAAAAACTGTTTTTT
CDR3 protein: CASSHEGAGEKLFF

V gene: TRBV6-2/TRBV6-3
D gene: -
clone size: -
J gene: TRBJ1-1
CDR3 DNA: TGTGCCAGCAGTTACGGAGGATCTGAAGCTTTCTTT
CDR3 protein: CASSYGGSEAFF

V gene: TRBV6-2/TRBV6-3
D gene: -
clone size: -
J gene: TRBJ1-4
CDR3 DNA: TGTGCCAGTAGTTACTTGGCAGGGCACTCTAGCGAAGAACTGTTTTTT
CDR3 protein: CASSYLAGHSSEELFF

V gene: TRBV10-3
D gene: TRBD1
clone size: few
J gene: TRBJ1-5
CDR3 DNA: TGTGCCATCAGTGGGAAGGGGGACAGGAATCAGCCCCAGCATTTT
CDR3 protein: CAISGKGDRNQPQHF

V gene: TRBV5-4
D gene: TRBD2
clone size: -
J gene: TRBJ2-1
CDR3 DNA: TGTGCCAGCAGCTCGGGACTAGTGTCCTACAATGAGCAGTTCTTC
CDR3 protein: CASSSGLVSYNEQFF

V gene: TRBV9
D gene: -
clone size: few
J gene: TRBJ2-1
CDR3 DNA: TGTGCCAGCAGCGCTTCCCCCTGGAATGAGCAGTTCTTC
CDR3 protein: CASSASPWNEQFF

V gene: TRBV2
D gene: -
clone size: many
J gene: TRBJ1-4
CDR3 DNA: TGTGCCAGCAGTGATCGGAGAACTAATGAAAAACTGTTTTTT
CDR3 protein: CASSDRRTNEKLFF

V gene: TRBV6-1
D gene: TRBD2
clone size: few
J gene: TRBJ2-7
CDR3 DNA: TGTGCCAGCAGTTCTCCTGGCGGGAGGGCCGCTGGATACGAGCAGTACTTC
CDR3 protein: CASSSPGGRAAGYEQYF

V gene: TRBV7-9
D gene: -
clone size: -
J gene: TRBJ2-7
CDR3 DNA: TGTGCCAGCAGCTTAGGCTGGACAGAAAGTTCCTACGAGCAGTACTTC
CDR3 protein: CASSLGWTESSYEQYF

V gene: TRBV24-1
D gene: TRBD1
clone size: -
J gene: TRBJ2-3
CDR3 DNA: TGTGCCACCAGTGATTTTGGGCAGGGGGCCGCAGATACGCAGTATTTT
CDR3 protein: CATSDFGQGAADTQYF

V gene: TRBV28
D gene: -
clone size: many
J gene: TRBJ1-2
CDR3 DNA: TGTGCCAGCAGCCCTGGGCAGGCGTCGGGCTATGGCTACACCTTC
CDR3 protein: CASSPGQASGYGYTF

V gene: TRBV3-1
D gene: TRBD2
clone size: many
J gene: TRBJ2-1
CDR3 DNA: TGTGCCAGCAGCCAACTCTCGACTAGCGGGAAATACAATGAGCAGTTCTTC
CDR3 protein: CASSQLSTSGKYNEQFF

V gene: TRBV29-1
D gene: -
clone size: -
J gene: TRBJ1-1
CDR3 DNA: TGCAGCGTTGGTGGGACGGTGTACACTGAAGCTTTCTTT
CDR3 protein: CSVGGTVYTEAFF

V gene: TRBV18
D gene: -
clone size: many
J gene: TRBJ1-1
CDR3 DNA: TGTGCCAGCTCATCCGGACTGAGGACTGAAGCTTTCTTT
CDR3 protein: CASSSGLRTEAFF

V gene: TRBV7-3
D gene: -
clone size: once
J gene: TRBJ1-6
CDR3 DNA: TGTGCCAGCAGCTTAAACCCGCCGGATTCACCCCTCCACTTT
CDR3 protein: CASSLNPPDSPLHF

V gene: TRBV5-1
D gene: -
clone size: -
J gene: TRBJ2-3
CDR3 DNA: TGCGCCAGCAGCTTGGATTGGGGGACAGATACGCAGTATTTT
CDR3 protein: CASSLDWGTDTQYF

V gene: TRBV5-1
D gene: -
clone size: -
J gene: TRBJ2-3
CDR3 DNA: TGCGCCAGCAGCTTGGAGACAGATACGCAGTATTTT
CDR3 protein: CASSLETDTQYF

V gene: TRBV27
D gene: -
clone size: -
J gene: TRBJ1-5
CDR3 DNA: TGTGCCAGCAGTTTTCCAGGTCAGCCCCAGCATTTT
CDR3 protein: CASSFPGQPQHF

V gene: TRBV20-1
D gene: -
clone size: few
J gene: TRBJ1-1
CDR3 DNA: TGCAGTGCCCAACGGGGAGGTAAGAGCACTGAAGCTTTCTTT
CDR3 protein: CSAQRGGKSTEAFF

V gene: TRBV18
D gene: TRBD2
clone size: many
J gene: TRBJ2-3
CDR3 DNA: TGTGCCAGCTCACCTAGCGGGAAAACAGATACGCAGTATTTT
CDR3 protein: CASSPSGKTDTQYF

V gene: TRBV11-2
D gene: -
clone size: -
J gene: TRBJ2-1
CDR3 DNA: TGTGCCAGCAGCTTGACTTCCAGCTCCTACAATGAGCAGTTCTTC
CDR3 protein: CASSLTSSSYNEQFF

V gene: TRBV12-3/TRBV12-4
D gene: -
clone size: -
J gene: TRBJ2-7
CDR3 DNA: TGTGCCAGCAGCTTAAGCCTTGTACGGTACGAGCAGTACTTC
CDR3 protein: CASSLSLVRYEQYF

V gene: TRBV20-1
D gene: TRBD1
clone size: -
J gene: TRBJ2-1
CDR3 DNA: TGCAGTGCTAGGTCGAGACAGGGGCGGCACAATGAGCAGTTCTTC
CDR3 protein: CSARSRQGRHNEQFF

V gene: TRBV5-8
D gene: TRBD1
clone size: many
J gene: TRBJ1-5
CDR3 DNA: TGTGCCAGCAGCTGGGGGACAGGGGCGGAAGCCCAGCATTTT
CDR3 protein: CASSWGTGAEAQHF

V gene: TRBV5-1
D gene: TRBD1
clone size: -
J gene: TRBJ1-1
CDR3 DNA: TGCGCCAGCAGCTGGACGACAGGGATTTTAGAAGCTTTCTTT
CDR3 protein: CASSWTTGILEAFF

V gene: TRBV14
D gene: -
clone size: -
J gene: TRBJ2-7
CDR3 DNA: TGTGCCAGCAGCCAAGAATTGATATACGAGCAGTACTTC
CDR3 protein: CASSQELIYEQYF

V gene: TRBV28
D gene: -
clone size: few
J gene: TRBJ2-3
CDR3 DNA: TGTGCCAGCAGTTTTGGGGCGGGCACAGATACGCAGTATTTT
CDR3 protein: CASSFGAGTDTQYF

V gene: TRBV6-1
D gene: TRBD1
clone size: -
J gene: TRBJ1-2
CDR3 DNA: TGTGCCAGCAGGACAGGGCAAAACTATGGCTACACCTTC
CDR3 protein: CASRTGQNYGYTF

V gene: TRBV20-1
D gene: TRBD2
clone size: many
J gene: TRBJ2-1
CDR3 DNA: TGCAGTGTTCAGACTAGCGGCCCCTACAATGAGCAGTTCTTC
CDR3 protein: CSVQTSGPYNEQFF

V gene: TRBV20-1
D gene: TRBD1
clone size: -
J gene: TRBJ2-3
CDR3 DNA: TGCAGTGCTAGTCACCCGGACAGGCCCACAGATACGCAGTATTTT
CDR3 protein: CSASHPDRPTDTQYF